This TCR beta chain appears in the sequencing data of a study of T cell repertoires in cytomegalovirus infection. Germline CDR1 and CDR2: DFQATT and SNEGSKA (reference sequence). Trimming cost V 6 bases and J 4 bases; bases outside gene matches: 6. The CDR3 covers 13 residues. General study results and limits: The ex vivo response showed dominance by HLA-C-restricted CMV-specific TCR beta clonotypes.

About this clonotype itself: Its cognate antigen is unknown.

Each CDR3 protein gets one entry after TCRdb re-called the reads with MiXCR. Of more than 250,000 distinct CDR3 sequences listed, 20% to 25% are singletons. Sequencing used cultured PBMCs, obtained from culture after CMV antigen stimulation. The TCR comes from a human donor in good health (CMV status not recorded). Some clones in this sample may be carry-over from other donors' samples. The chain couples TRBV20-1 to TRBJ2-1; 7 nucleotides align to TRBD2. The CDR3 reads CSAGLAVYNEQFF. The CDR3 DNA reads as TGCAGTGCGGGGCTAGCGGTATACAATGAGCAGTTCTTC.